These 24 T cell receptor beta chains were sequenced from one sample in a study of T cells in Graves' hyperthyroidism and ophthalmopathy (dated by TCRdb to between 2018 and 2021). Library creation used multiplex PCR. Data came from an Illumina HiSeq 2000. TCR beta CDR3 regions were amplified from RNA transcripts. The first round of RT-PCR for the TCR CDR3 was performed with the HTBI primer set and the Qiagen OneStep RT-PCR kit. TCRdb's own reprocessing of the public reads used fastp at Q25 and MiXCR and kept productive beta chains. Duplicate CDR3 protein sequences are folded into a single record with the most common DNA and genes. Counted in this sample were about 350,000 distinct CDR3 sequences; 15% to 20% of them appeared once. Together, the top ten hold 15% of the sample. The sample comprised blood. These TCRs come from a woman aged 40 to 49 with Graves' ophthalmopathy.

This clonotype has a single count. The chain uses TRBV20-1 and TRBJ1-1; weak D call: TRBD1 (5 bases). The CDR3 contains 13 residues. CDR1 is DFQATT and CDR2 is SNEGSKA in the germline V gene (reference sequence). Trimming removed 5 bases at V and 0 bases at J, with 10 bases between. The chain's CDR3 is CSAPDRLNTEAFF. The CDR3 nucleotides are TGCAGTGCTCCCGACAGATTGAACACTGAAGCTTTCTTT.

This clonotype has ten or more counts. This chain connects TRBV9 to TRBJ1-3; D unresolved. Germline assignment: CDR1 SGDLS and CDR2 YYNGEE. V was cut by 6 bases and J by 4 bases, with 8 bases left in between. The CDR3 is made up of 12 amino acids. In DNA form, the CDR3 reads TGTGCCAGCACGGATAGAGGAAACACCATATATTTT. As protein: CASTDRGNTIYF.

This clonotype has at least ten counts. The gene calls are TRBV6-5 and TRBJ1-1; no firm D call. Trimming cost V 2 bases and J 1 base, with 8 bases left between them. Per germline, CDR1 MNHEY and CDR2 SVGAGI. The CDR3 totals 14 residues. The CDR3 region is CASSYPGGNTEAFF. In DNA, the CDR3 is TGTGCCAGCAGTTACCCGGGTGGGAACACTGAAGCTTTCTTT.

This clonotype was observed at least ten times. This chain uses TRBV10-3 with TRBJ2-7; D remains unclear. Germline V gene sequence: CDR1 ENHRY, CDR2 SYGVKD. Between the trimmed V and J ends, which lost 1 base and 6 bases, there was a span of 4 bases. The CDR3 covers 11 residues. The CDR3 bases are TGTGCCATCAGTGAGTTGTCCGAGCAGTACTTC. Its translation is CAISELSEQYF.

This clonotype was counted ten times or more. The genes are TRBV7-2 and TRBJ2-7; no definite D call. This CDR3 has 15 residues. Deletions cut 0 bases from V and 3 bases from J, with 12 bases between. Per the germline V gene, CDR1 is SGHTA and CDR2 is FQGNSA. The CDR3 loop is CASSLADSSYYEQYF. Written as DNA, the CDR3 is TGTGCCAGCAGCTTAGCAGATTCCAGTTACTACGAGCAGTACTTC.

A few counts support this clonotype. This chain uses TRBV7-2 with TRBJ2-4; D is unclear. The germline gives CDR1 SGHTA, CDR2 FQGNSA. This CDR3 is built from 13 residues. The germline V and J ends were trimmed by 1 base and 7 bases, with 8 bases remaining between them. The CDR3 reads CASSLGYLNIQYF. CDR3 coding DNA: TGTGCCAGCAGCTTAGGTTATTTGAACATTCAGTACTTC.

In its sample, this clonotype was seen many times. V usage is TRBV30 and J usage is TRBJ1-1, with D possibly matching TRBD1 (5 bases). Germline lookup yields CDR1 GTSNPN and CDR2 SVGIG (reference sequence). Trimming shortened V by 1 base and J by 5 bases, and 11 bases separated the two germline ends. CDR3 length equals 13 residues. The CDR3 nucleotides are TGTGCCTGGAGTGAGGGCAGGGCGACTGAAGCTTTCTTT. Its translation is CAWSEGRATEAFF.

The CDR3 coding sequence is TGTGCCAGCAGTCGAAATACCATAAGGGGAAGGTGGTCCTACGAGCAGTACTTC. Protein product: CASSRNTIRGRWSYEQYF. The rearrangement links TRBV28 to TRBJ2-7; D is perhaps TRBD1 (5 bases). V gave up 5 bases and J gave up 1 base, with 24 bases separating them. From germline, CDR1 is MDHEN and CDR2 SYDVKM. The CDR3 spans 18 residues.

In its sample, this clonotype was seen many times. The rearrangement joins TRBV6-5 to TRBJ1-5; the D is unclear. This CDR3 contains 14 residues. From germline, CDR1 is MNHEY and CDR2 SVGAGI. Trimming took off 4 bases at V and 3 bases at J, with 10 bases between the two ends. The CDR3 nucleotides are TGTGCCAGCAGTTCGGGTGACAACAATCAGCCCCAGCATTTT. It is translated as CASSSGDNNQPQHF.

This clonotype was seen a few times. The CDR3 coding sequence is TGTGCCAGCAGCTTGGTTGGCAGGGGCGAGCAGTACTTC. Translating gives CASSLVGRGEQYF. The chain carries TRBV5-5 and TRBJ2-7, with D perhaps TRBD1 (6 bases). The V end was cut by 0 bases, the J end by 6 bases, with 10 bases between. CDR1 is SGHKS, CDR2 YYEKEE, per germline (reference sequence). This CDR3 is built from 13 residues. The whole variable domain, remainder taken from reference TRBV5-5 and TRBJ2-7, is DAGVTQSPTHLIKTRGQQVTLRCSPISGHKSVSWYQQVLGQGPQFIFQYYEKEERGRGNFPDRFSARQFPNYSSELNVNALLLGDSALYLCASSLVGRGEQYFGPGTRLTVT.

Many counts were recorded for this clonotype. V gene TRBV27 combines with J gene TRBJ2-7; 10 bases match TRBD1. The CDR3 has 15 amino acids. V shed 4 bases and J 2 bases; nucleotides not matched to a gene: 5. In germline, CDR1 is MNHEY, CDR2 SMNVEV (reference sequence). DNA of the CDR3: TGTGCCAGCAGTTATCGCGGGACAGGGGCCTACGAGCAGTACTTC. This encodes CASSYRGTGAYEQYF.

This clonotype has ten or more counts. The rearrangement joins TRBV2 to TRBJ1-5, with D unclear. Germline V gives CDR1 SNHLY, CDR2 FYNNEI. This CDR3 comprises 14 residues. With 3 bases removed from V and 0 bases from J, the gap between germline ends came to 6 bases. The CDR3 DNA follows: TGTGCCAGCAGTGACAGTTTTAGCAATCAGCCCCAGCATTTT. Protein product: CASSDSFSNQPQHF.

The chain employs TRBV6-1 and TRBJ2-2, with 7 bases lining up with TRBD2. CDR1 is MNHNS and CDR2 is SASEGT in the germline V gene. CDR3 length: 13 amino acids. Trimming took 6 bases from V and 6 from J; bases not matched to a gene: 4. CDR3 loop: CASRGAGSGELFF. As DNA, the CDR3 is TGTGCCAGCAGGGGAGCGGGGTCCGGGGAGCTGTTTTTT.

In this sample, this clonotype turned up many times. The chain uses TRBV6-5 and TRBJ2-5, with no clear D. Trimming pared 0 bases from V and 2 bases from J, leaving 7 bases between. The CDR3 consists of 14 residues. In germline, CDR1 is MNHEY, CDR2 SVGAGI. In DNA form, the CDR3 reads TGTGCCAGCAGTTACTCGGCCAGACAAGAGACCCAGTACTTC. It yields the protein CASSYSARQETQYF.

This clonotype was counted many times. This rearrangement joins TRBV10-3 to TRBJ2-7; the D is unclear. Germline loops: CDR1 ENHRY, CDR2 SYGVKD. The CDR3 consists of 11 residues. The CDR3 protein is CAVFGSYEQYF. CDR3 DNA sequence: TGTGCTGTGTTCGGCTCCTACGAGCAGTACTTC.

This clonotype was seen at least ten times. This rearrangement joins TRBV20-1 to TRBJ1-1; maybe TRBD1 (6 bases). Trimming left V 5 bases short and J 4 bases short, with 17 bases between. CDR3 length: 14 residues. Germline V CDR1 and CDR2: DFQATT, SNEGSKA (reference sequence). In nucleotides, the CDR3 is TGCAGTGCTGGGGGAGGGGGGGGTGCCACTGAAGCTTTCTTT. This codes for CSAGGGGGATEAFF.

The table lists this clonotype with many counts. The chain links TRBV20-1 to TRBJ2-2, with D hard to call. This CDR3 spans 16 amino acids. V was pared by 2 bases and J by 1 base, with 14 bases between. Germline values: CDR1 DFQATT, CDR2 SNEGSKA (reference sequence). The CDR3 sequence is CSARPLGRRNTGELFF. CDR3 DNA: TGCAGTGCTAGACCCCTAGGCCGGAGGAACACCGGGGAGCTGTTTTTT.

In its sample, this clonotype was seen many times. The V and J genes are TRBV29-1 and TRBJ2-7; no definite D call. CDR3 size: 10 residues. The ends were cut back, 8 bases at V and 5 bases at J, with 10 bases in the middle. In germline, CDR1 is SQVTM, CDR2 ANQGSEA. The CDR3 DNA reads TGCAGCATTCCTCGGAACGAGCAGTACTTC. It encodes CSIPRNEQYF.

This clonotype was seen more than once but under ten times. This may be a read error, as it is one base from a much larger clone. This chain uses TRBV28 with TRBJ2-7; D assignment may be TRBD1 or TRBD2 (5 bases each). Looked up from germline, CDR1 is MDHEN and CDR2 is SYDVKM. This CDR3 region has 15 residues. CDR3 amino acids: CVSSSSGLSAYEQYF. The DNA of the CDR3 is TGTGTCAGCAGTTCCTCGGGGCTTAGCGCCTACGAGCAGTACTTC.

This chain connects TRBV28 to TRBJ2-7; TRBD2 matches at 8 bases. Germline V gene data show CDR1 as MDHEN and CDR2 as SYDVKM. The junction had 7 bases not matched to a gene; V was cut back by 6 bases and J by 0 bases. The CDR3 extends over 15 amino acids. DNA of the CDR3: TGTGCCAGCAGCCAGATAGCGGGGCGCTCCTACGAGCAGTACTTC. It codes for CASSQIAGRSYEQYF.

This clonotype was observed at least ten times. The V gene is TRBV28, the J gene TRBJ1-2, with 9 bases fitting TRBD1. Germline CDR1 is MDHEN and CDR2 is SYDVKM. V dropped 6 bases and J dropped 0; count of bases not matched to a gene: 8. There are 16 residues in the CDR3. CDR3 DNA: TGTGCCAGCAGACTTCCCGGGACAGGGACTAACTATGGCTACACCTTC. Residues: CASRLPGTGTNYGYTF.

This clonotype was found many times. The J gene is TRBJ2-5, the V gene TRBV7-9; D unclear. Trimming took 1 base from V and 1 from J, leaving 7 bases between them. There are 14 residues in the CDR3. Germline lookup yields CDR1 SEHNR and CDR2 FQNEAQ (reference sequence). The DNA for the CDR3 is TGTGCCAGCAGCTTAGGCAGTATCCAAGAGACCCAGTACTTC. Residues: CASSLGSIQETQYF.

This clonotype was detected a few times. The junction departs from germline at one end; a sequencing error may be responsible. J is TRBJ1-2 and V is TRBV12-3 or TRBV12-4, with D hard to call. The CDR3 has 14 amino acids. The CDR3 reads CASSLRTTTYGYSF. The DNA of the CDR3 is TGTGCCAGCAGTTTAAGAACGACTACCTATGGCTACAGCTTC.

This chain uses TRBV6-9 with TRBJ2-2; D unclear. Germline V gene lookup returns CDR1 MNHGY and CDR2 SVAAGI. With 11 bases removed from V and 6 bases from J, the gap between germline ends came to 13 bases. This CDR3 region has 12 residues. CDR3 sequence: CALRSGAGELFF. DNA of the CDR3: TGTGCCCTCCGGTCGGGTGCCGGGGAGCTGTTTTTT.